These T cell receptor beta chains were read from a single sample in a study of radiotherapy plus CTLA-4 blockade in lung cancer. Data came from immunoSEQ multiplex PCR; TCRdb stores just in-frame clones and leaves some out. Here the sample spans about 49,000 clones, roughly 76% being singletons. The input for sequencing was peripheral blood, taken from a patient treated with radiotherapy plus ipilimumab. The receptors originated from a human donor with non-small cell lung cancer who had stable disease on radiotherapy plus ipilimumab. CDR3s include the opening cysteine and the closing phenylalanine or tryptophan. A D gene is named only where the DNA matches it firmly. Clone size appears in some rows only: once, few, many, or a class for an expanded clone.

V	size	D	J	CDR3	DNA
TRBV5-1	-	TRBD2	TRBJ2-2	CASSMTSGSTGELFF	TGCGCCAGCAGCATGACTAGCGGATCCACCGGGGAGCTGTTTTTT
TRBV19	few	-	TRBJ1-1	CASRAQGEAFF	TGTGCCAGTAGAGCCCAGGGAGAAGCTTTCTTT
TRBV10-3	few	-	TRBJ1-3	CAISESPSGNTIYF	TGTGCCATCAGTGAGTCCCCCTCTGGAAACACCATATATTTT
TRBV5-4	-	-	TRBJ1-2	CASSLGQIYGYTF	TGTGCCAGCAGCTTGGGACAGATCTATGGCTACACCTTC
TRBV4-1	-	-	TRBJ1-1	CASGGDTEAFF	TGCGCCAGCGGGGGGGACACTGAAGCTTTCTTT
TRBV7-9	-	-	TRBJ2-7	CASSSGVYEQYF	TGTGCCAGCAGCTCCGGGGTCTACGAGCAGTACTTC
TRBV13	-	-	TRBJ1-2	CASSLGRGVKHGYTF	TGTGCCAGCAGCTTAGGCCGGGGGGTGAAGCATGGCTACACCTTC
TRBV7-6	-	TRBD2	TRBJ2-3	CASSRGTSGGVVTDTQYF	TGTGCCAGCAGTCGAGGGACTAGCGGGGGGGTTGTAACAGATACGCAGTATTTT
TRBV5-1	once	TRBD1	TRBJ2-2	CASSTGTGGVGELFF	TGCGCCAGCAGCACCGGGACAGGGGGGGTCGGGGAGCTGTTTTTT
TRBV7-7	once	-	TRBJ2-7	CASSQTSSYEQYF	TGTGCCAGCAGCCAGACTAGCTCCTACGAGCAGTACTTC
TRBV9	-	-	TRBJ2-3	CASSVDGTSPSTDTQYF	TGTGCCAGCAGCGTAGATGGGACATCCCCTAGCACAGATACGCAGTATTTT
TRBV27	-	TRBD2	TRBJ2-3	CASSHPGLAATDTQYF	TGTGCCAGCAGCCATCCGGGGCTAGCGGCGACAGATACGCAGTATTTT
TRBV30	-	-	TRBJ1-2	CAWSVVGNYGYTF	TGTGCCTGGAGTGTGGTGGGGAACTATGGCTACACCTTC
TRBV27	many	-	TRBJ1-4	CASSLYSPLNEKLFF	TGTGCCAGCAGTTTATATTCCCCCCTCAATGAAAAACTGTTTTTT
TRBV5-1	-	-	TRBJ1-4	CASSSFVMTGQSEKLFF	TGCGCCAGCAGCTCCTTTGTTATGACAGGCCAGAGTGAAAAACTGTTTTTT
TRBV7-8	-	-	TRBJ2-7	CASSLQTGHKAYEQYF	TGTGCCAGCAGCTTGCAAACGGGCCACAAGGCCTACGAGCAGTACTTC
TRBV28	-	-	TRBJ1-2	CASTTALYGYTF	TGTGCTAGCACGACAGCCCTATATGGCTACACCTTC
TRBV28	-	-	TRBJ1-2	CASSLNAGVGDYGYTF	TGTGCCAGCAGTTTAAATGCCGGGGTGGGGGACTATGGCTACACCTTC
TRBV5-1	-	-	TRBJ2-1	CASSRAESSYNEQFF	TGCGCCAGCAGCCGAGCGGAGAGCTCCTACAATGAGCAGTTCTTC
TRBV7-2	-	-	TRBJ1-1	CASRLTSGTKAFF	TGTGCCAGCAGGTTAACCTCGGGAACCAAAGCTTTCTTT
TRBV6-1	few	-	TRBJ1-2	CASSEDRSAYTF	TGTGCCAGCAGTGAAGACAGGTCAGCCTACACCTTC
TRBV6-5	-	TRBD1	TRBJ1-2	CASSSGGSQVYGYTF	TGTGCCAGCAGTTCAGGGGGCTCCCAGGTCTATGGCTACACCTTC
TRBV28	once	-	TRBJ1-5	CASSPVRQPQHF	TGTGCCAGCAGCCCGGTTCGGCAGCCCCAGCATTTT
TRBV7-2	-	-	TRBJ1-3	CASSALGFSGNTIYF	TGTGCCAGCAGCGCCCTCGGGTTCTCTGGAAACACCATATATTTT
TRBV10-3	-	-	TRBJ1-2	CAINPGLGNYGYTF	TGTGCCATCAACCCGGGATTAGGGAACTATGGCTACACCTTC
TRBV14	medium-sized	-	TRBJ1-6	CASSRRTASSYNSPLHF	TGTGCCAGCAGCCGCAGGACGGCCAGCTCCTATAATTCACCCCTCCACTTT
TRBV27	-	-	TRBJ1-2	CASSSGNYGYTF	TGTGCCAGCAGTTCAGGCAACTATGGCTACACCTTC
TRBV2	-	-	TRBJ1-3	CASSEAWGGSGNTIYF	TGTGCCAGCAGTGAGGCGTGGGGGGGTTCTGGAAACACCATATATTTT
TRBV27	-	TRBD1	TRBJ1-2	CASSSGTGWGYTF	TGTGCCAGCAGTTCAGGGACAGGGTGGGGCTACACCTTC
TRBV5-1	-	-	TRBJ2-6	CASSLIESGANVLTF	TGCGCCAGCAGCTTAATCGAGTCTGGGGCCAACGTCCTGACTTTC
TRBV11-2	-	TRBD1	TRBJ1-2	CASSLGQGNGYTF	TGTGCCAGCAGCTTAGGACAGGGAAATGGCTACACCTTC
TRBV27	-	TRBD1	TRBJ1-4	CASSEATGEEEKLFF	TGTGCCAGCAGTGAAGCGACAGGGGAGGAAGAAAAACTGTTTTTT
TRBV6-6	-	-	TRBJ2-2	CASSTRQDTGELFF	TGTGCCAGCAGTACCAGACAGGACACCGGGGAGCTGTTTTTT
TRBV19	-	-	TRBJ1-5	CASSMGGFGDQPQHF	TGTGCCAGTAGTATGGGGGGTTTCGGGGATCAGCCCCAGCATTTT
TRBV6-5	-	-	TRBJ1-6	CASSQQNNYNSPLHF	TGTGCCAGCAGTCAACAGAATAACTATAATTCACCCCTCCACTTT
TRBV11-1	-	-	TRBJ2-5	CASSSRARQETQYF	TGTGCCAGCAGCTCAAGGGCCCGACAAGAGACCCAGTACTTC
TRBV6-6	few	-	TRBJ2-1	CASSYKDSGTYNEQFF	TGTGCCAGCAGTTACAAGGACAGCGGAACGTACAATGAGCAGTTCTTC
TRBV6-5	-	-	TRBJ1-5	CASSYVGGQPQHF	TGTGCCAGCAGTTACGTTGGAGGTCAGCCCCAGCATTTT
TRBV12-5	few	-	TRBJ2-1	CASRKGTYNEQFF	TGTGCTAGTCGGAAGGGAACCTACAATGAGCAGTTCTTC
TRBV7-2	-	-	TRBJ1-5	CASSPDRDQPQHF	TGTGCCAGCAGCCCGGACAGAGATCAGCCCCAGCATTTT
TRBV5-6	-	-	TRBJ2-6	CASSLGNSGANVLTF	TGTGCCAGCAGCTTAGGGAACTCTGGGGCCAACGTCCTGACTTTC